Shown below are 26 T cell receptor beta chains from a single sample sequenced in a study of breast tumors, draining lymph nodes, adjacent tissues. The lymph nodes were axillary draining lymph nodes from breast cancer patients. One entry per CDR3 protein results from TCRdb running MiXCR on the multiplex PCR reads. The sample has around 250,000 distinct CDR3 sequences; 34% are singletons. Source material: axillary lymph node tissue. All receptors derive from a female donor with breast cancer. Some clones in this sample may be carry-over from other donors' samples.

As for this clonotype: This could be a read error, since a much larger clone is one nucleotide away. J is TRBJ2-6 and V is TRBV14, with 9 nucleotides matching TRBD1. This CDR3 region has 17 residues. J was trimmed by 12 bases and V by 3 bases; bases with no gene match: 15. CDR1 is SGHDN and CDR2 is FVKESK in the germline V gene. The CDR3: CASSHTRPGTGSAVLTF. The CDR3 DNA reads TGTGCCAGCAGCCATACTCGACCCGGGACAGGGTCCGCCGTCCTGACTTTC.

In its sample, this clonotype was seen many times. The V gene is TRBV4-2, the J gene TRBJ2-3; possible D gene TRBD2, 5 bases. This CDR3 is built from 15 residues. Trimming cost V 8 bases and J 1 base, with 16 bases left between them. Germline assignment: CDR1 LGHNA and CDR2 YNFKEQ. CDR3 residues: CASRNRLGGTDTQYF. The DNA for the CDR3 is TGTGCCAGCCGGAACCGACTGGGAGGCACAGATACGCAGTATTTT.

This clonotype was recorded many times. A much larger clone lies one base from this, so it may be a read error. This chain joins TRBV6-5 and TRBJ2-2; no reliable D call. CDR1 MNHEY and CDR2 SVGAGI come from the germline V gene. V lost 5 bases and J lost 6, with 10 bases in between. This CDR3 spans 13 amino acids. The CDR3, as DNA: TGTGCCAGCAGTCACGAGGTGGCCGGGGAGCTGTTTTTT. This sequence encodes CASSHEVAGELFF.

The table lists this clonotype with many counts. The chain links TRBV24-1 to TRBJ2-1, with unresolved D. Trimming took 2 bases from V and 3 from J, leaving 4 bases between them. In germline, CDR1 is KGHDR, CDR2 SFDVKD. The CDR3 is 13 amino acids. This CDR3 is CATSDSFYNEQFF. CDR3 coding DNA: TGTGCCACCAGTGATTCCTTCTACAATGAGCAGTTCTTC.

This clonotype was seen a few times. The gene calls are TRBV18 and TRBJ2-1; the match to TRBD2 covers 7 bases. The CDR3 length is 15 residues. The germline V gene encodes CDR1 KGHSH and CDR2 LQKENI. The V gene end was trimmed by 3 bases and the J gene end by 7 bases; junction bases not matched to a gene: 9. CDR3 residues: CASSPSFNSGNEQFF. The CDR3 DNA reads TGTGCCAGCTCACCCTCCTTTAATAGCGGGAATGAGCAGTTCTTC.

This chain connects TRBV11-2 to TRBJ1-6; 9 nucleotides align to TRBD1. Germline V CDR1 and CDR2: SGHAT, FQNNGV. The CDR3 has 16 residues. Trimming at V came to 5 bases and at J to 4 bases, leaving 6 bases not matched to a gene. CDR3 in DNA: TGTGCCAGCAGCGTCCGGGACAGGGATTATAATTCACCCCTCCACTTT. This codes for CASSVRDRDYNSPLHF.

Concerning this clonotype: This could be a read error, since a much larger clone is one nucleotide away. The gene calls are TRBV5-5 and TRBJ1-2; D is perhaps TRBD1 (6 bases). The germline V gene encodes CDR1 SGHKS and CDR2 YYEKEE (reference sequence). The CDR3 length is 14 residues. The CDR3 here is CVSNPKGGGYGYTF. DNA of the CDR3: TGTGTCAGCAACCCGAAGGGGGGTGGCTATGGCTACACCTTC.

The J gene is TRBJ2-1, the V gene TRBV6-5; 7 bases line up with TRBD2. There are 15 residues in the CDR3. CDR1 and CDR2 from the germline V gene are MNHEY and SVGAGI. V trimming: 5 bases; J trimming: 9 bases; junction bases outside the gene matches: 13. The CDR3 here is CASSHGGTRGAEQFF. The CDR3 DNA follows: TGTGCCAGCAGTCACGGGGGGACTCGAGGGGCTGAGCAGTTCTTC.

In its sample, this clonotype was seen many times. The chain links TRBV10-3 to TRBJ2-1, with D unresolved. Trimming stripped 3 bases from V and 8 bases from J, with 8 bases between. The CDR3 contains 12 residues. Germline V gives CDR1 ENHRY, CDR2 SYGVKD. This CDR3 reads CAISDKTYEQFF. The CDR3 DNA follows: TGTGCCATCAGTGATAAGACCTATGAGCAGTTCTTC.

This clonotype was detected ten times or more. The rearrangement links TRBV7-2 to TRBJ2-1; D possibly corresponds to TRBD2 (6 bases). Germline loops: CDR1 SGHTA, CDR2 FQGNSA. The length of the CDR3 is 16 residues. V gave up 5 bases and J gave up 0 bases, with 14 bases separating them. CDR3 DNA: TGTGCCAGCAGCCATCATGGGGGGAGCTCCTACAATGAGCAGTTCTTC. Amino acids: CASSHHGGSSYNEQFF.

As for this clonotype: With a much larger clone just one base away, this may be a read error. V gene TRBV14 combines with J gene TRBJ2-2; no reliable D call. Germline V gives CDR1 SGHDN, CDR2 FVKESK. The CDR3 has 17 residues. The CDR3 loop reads CASSQDRTPENTAELFF. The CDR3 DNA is TGTGCCAGCAGCCAAGATCGCACCCCGGAGAACACCGCGGAGCTGTTTTTT. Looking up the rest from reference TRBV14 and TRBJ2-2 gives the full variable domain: EAGVTQFPSHSVIEKGQTVTLRCDPISGHDNLYWYRRVMGKEIKFLLHFVKESKQDESGMPNNRFLAERTGGTYSTLKVQPAELEDSGVYFCASSQDRTPENTAELFFGEGSRLTVL.

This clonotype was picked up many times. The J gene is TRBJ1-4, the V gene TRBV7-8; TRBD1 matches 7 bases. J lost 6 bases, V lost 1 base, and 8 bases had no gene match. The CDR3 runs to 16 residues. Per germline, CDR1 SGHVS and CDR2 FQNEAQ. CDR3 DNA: TGTGCCAGCAGCTTAGGTAACAGGGGCCGCTATGAAAAACTGTTTTTT. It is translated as CASSLGNRGRYEKLFF.

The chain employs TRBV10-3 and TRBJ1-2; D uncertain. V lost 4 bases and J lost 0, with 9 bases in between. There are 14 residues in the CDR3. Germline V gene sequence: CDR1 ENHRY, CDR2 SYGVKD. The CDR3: CAISAGATNYGYTF. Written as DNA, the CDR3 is TGTGCCATCAGTGCGGGAGCCACTAACTATGGCTACACCTTC.

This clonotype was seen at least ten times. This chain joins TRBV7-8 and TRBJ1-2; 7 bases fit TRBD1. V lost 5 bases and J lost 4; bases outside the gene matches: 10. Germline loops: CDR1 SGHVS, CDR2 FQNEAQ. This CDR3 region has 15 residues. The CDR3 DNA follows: TGTGCCAGCAGCATAGACCCCACAGGGGCCTATGGCTACACCTTC. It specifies CASSIDPTGAYGYTF.

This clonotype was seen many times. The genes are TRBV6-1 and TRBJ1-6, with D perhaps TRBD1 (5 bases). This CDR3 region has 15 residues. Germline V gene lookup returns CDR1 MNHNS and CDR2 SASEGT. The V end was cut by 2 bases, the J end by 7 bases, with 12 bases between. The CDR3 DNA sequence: TGTGCCAGCAGTGAAAGGGGCTCTAGAAATTCACCCCTCCACTTT. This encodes CASSERGSRNSPLHF.

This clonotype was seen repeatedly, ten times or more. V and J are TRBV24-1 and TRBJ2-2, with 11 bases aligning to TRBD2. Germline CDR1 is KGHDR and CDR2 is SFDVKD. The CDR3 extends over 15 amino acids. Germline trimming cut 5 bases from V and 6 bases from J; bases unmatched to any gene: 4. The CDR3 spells CATSGSGGAAGELFF. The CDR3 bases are TGTGCCACCAGTGGTAGCGGGGGGGCCGCCGGGGAGCTGTTTTTT.

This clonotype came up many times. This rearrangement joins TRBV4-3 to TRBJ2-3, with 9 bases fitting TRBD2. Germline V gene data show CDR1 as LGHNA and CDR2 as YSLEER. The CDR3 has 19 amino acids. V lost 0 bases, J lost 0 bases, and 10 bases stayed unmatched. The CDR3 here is CASSQDRVAGGLSTDTQYF. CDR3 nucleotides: TGCGCCAGCAGCCAAGATCGGGTTGCGGGGGGGCTCAGCACAGATACGCAGTATTTT.

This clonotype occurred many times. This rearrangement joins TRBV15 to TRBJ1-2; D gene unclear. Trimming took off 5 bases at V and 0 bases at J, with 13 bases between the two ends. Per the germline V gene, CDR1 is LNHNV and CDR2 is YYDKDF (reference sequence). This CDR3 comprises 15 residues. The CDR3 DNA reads TGTGCCACCAGCGGCGGCGGGCCTACTAACTATGGCTACACCTTC. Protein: CATSGGGPTNYGYTF.

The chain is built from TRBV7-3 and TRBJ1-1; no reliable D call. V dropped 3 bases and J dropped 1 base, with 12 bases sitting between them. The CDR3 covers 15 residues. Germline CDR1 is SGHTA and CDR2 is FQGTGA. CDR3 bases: TGTGCCAGCAGCTTTTTACAGCTTCCGAACACTGAAGCTTTCTTT. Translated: CASSFLQLPNTEAFF.

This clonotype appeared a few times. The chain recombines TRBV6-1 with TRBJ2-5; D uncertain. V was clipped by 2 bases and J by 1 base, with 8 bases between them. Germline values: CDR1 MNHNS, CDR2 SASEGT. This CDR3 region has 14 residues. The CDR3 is CASSEKGSQETQYF. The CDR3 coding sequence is TGTGCCAGCAGTGAAAAGGGCAGCCAAGAGACCCAGTACTTC.

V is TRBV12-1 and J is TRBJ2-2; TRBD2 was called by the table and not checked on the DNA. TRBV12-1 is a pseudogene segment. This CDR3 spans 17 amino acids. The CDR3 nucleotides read TGTGCCAGCAGCCCCGGGACTACCTCCATCATGGCCGGGGAGCTGTTTTTT. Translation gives CASSPGTTSIMAGELFF.

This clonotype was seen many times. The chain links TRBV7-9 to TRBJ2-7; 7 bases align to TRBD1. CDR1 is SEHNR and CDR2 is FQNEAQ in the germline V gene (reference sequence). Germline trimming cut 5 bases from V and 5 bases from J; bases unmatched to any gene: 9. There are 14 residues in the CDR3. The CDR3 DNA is TGTGCCAGCAGCCAAGACAGGGTGGCCCACGAGCAGTACTTC. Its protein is CASSQDRVAHEQYF. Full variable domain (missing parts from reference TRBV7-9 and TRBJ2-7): DTGVSQNPRHKITKRGQNVTFRCDPISEHNRLYWYRQTLGQGPEFLTYFQNEAQLEKSRLLSDRFSAERPKGSFSTLEIQRTEQGDSAMYLCASSQDRVAHEQYFGPGTRLTVT.

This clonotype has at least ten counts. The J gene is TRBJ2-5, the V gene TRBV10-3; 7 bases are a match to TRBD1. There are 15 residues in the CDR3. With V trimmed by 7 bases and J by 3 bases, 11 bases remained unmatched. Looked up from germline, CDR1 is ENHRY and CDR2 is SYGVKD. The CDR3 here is CAINPTGQDEETQYF. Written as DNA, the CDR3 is TGTGCCATCAACCCGACAGGGCAGGACGAAGAGACCCAGTACTTC.

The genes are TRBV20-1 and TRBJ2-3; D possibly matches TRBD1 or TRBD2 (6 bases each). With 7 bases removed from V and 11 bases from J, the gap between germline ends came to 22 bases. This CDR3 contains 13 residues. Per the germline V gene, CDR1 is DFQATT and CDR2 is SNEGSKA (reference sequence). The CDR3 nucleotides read TGCAGTGGAGTGGGGGCGGGGTACAATGAGCAGTATTTT. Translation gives CSGVGAGYNEQYF.

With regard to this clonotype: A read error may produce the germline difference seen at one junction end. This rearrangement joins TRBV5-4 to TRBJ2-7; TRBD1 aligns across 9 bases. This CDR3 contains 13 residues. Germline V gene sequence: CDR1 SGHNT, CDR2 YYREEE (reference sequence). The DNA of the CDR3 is TGTGCCAGCAGCTTCTCAGGAACAGGGGGCGAACATTTC. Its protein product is CASSFSGTGGEHF.

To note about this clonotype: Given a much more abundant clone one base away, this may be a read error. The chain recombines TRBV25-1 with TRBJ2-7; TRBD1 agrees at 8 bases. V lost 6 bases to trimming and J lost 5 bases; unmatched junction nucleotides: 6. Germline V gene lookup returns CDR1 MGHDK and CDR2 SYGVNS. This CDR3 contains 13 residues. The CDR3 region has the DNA TGTGCCAGCAGGGACAGGGAGGCCCACGAGCAGTACTTC. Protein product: CASRDREAHEQYF.